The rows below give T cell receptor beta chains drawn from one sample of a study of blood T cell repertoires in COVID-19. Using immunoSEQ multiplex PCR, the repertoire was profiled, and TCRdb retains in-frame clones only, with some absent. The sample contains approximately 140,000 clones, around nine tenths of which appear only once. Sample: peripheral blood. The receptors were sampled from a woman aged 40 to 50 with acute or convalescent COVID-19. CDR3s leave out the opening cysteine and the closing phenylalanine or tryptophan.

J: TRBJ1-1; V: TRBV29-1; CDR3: SVAGLEAF
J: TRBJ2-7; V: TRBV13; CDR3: ASSSNRGLDLEQY
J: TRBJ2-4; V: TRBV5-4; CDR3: ASSLDGGLVSKNIQY
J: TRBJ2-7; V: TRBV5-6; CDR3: ASSSSSYEQY
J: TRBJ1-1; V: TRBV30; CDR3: AWRATNRGLEAF
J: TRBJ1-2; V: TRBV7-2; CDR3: ASSQRQGDYGYT
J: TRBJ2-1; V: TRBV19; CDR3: ASSGLAGHMEYEQF
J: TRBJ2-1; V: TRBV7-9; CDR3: ASSLGQGIYNEQF
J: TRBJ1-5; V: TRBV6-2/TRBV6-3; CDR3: ASSSGVNQPQH
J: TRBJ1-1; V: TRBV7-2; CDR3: ASSQGVGAF
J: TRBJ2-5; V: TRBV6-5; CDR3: ASRRTSGETQY
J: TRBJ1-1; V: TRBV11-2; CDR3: ASSFGAMNTEAF
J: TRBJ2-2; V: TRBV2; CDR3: ASSAAGAGTGELF
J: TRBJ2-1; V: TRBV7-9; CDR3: ASSSRTGGSEQF
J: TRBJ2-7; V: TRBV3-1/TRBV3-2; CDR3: ASSQGGAYEQY
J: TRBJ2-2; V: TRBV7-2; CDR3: ASSPRVRLNTGELF
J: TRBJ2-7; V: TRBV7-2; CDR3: ASGGGGSSYEQY
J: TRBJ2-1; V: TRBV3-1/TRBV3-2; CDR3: ASSRSGGYNEQF
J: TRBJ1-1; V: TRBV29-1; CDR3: SVFPGAGDEAF
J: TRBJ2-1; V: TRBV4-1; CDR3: ASSQEPPGLAESFFYNEQF
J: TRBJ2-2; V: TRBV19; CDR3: ASSTGGNTGELF
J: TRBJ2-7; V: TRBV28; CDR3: ASSGQGGVYEQY
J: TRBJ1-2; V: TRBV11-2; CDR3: ASSLAPGGDYGYT
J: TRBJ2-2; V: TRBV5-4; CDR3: ASSDRLAGGPNTGELF
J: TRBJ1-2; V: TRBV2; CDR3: ASRQGVGNYGYT
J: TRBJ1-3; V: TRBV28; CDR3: ASSPHNSGNTIY
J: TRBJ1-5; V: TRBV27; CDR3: ASSLKGTAYNQPQH
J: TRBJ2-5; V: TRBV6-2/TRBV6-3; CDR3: ASSYLGQQETQY
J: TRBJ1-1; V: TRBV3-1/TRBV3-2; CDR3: ASSQARGGSGHTEAF
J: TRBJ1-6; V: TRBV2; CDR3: ASSEYGTGLGSYNSPLH